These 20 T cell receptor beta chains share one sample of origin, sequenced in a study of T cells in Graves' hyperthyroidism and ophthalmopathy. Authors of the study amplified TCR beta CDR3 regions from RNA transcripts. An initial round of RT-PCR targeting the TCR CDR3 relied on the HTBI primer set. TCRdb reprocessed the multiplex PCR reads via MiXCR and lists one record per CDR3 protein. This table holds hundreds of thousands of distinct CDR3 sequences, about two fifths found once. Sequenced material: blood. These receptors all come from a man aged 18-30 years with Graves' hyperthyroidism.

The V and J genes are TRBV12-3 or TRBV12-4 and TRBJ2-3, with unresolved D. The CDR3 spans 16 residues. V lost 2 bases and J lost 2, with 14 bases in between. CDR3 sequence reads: CASSLTELSATDTQYF. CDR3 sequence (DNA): TGTGCCAGCAGTTTAACGGAGCTTTCAGCCACAGATACGCAGTATTTT.

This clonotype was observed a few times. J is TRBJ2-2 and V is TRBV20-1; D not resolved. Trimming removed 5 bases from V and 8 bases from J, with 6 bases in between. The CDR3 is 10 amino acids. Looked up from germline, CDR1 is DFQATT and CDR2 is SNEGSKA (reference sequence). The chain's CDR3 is CSARMGELFF. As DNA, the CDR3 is TGCAGTGCTCGCATGGGGGAGCTGTTTTTT.

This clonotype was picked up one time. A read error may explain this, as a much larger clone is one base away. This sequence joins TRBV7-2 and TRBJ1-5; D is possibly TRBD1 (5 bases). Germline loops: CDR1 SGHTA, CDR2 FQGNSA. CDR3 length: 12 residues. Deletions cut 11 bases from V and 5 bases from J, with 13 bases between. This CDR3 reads CAGTTGDQPQHF. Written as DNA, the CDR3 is TGTGCCGGCACTACGGGGGATCAGCCCCAGCATTTT.

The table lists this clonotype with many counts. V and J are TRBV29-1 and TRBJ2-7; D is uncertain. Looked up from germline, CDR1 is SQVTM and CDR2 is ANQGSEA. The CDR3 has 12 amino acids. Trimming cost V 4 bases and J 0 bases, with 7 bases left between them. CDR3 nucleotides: TGCAGCGTTGTTCACAGCTCCTACGAGCAGTACTTC. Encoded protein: CSVVHSSYEQYF.

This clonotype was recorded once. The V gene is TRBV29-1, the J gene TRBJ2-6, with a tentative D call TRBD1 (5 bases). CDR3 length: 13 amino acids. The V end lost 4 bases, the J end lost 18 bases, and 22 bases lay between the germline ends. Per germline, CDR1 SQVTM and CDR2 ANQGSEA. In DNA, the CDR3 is TGCAGCGTTGGAAGGATGGGGCTTTACCAAGAGACTTTC. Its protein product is CSVGRMGLYQETF. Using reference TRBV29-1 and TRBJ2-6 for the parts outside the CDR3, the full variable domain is SAVISQKPSRDICQRGTSLTIQCQVDSQVTMMFWYRQQPGQSLTLIATANQGSEATYESGFVIDKFPISRPNLTFSTLTVSNMSPEDSSIYLCSVGRMGLYQETFGAGSRLTVL.

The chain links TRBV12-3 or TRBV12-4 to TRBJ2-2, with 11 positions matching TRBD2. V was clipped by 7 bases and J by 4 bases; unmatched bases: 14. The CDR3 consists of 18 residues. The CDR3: CASTKGSGGVRVTGELFF. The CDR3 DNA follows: TGTGCCAGCACTAAGGGTAGCGGGGGGGTTAGAGTCACCGGGGAGCTGTTTTTT.

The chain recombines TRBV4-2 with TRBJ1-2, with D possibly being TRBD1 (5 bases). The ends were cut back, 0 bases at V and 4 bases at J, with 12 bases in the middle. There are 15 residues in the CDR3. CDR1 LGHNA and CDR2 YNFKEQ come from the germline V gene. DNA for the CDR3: TGTGCCAGCAGCCAAGATGGGACGGCCTTCTATGGCTACACCTTC. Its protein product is CASSQDGTAFYGYTF.

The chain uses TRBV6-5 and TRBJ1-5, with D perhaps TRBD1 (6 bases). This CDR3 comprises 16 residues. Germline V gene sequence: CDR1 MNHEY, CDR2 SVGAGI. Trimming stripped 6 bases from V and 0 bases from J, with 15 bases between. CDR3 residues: CASSLKGEASNQPQHF. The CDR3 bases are TGTGCCAGCAGCTTGAAGGGGGAGGCTAGCAATCAGCCCCAGCATTTT.

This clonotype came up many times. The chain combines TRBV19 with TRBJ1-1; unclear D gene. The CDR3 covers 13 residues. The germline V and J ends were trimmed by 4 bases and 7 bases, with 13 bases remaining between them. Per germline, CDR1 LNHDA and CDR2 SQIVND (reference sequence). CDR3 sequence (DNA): TGTGCCAGTAGTAAGCAGAACATGGGTGAAGCTTTCTTT. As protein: CASSKQNMGEAFF.

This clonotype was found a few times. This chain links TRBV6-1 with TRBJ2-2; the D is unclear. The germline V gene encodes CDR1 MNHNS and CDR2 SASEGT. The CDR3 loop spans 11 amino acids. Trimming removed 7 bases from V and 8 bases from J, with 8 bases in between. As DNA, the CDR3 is TGTGCCAGCACCACTCAAGGGGAGCTGTTTTTT. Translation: CASTTQGELFF.

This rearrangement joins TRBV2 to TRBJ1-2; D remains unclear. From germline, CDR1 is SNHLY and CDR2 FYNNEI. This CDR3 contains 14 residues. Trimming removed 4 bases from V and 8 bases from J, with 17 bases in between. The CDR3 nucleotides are TGTGCCAGCAGTGGGACCCTTGAGCGGCAAGGCTACACCTTC. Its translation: CASSGTLERQGYTF. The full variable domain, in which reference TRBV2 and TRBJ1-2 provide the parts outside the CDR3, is EPEVTQTPSHQVTQMGQEVILRCVPISNHLYFYWYRQILGQKVEFLVSFYNNEISEKSEIFDDQFSVERPDGSNFTLKIRSTKLEDSAMYFCASSGTLERQGYTFGSGTRLTVV.

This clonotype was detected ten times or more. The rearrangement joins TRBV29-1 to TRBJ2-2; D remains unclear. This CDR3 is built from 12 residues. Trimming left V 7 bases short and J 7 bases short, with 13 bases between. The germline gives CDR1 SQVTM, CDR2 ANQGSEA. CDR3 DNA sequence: TGCAGCGCTCTACGGCCCGACGGGGAGCTGTTTTTT. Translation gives CSALRPDGELFF.

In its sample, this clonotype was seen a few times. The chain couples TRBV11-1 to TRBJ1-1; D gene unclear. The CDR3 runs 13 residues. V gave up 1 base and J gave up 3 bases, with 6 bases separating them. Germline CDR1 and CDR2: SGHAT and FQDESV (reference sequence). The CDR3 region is CASSLDAHTEAFF. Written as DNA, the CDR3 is TGTGCCAGCAGCTTAGATGCTCACACTGAAGCTTTCTTT.

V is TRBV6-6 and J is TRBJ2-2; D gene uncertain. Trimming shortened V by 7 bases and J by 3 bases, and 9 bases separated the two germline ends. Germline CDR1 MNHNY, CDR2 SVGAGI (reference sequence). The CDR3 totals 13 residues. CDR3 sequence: CASIKYDTGELFF. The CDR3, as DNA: TGTGCCAGCATTAAATATGACACCGGGGAGCTGTTTTTT.

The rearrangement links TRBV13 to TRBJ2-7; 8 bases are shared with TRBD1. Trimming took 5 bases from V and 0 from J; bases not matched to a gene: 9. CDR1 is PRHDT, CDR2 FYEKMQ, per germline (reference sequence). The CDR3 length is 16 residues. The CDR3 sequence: CASSPGAGGASYEQYF. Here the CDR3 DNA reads TGTGCCAGCAGCCCCGGTGCAGGGGGCGCCTCCTACGAGCAGTACTTC.

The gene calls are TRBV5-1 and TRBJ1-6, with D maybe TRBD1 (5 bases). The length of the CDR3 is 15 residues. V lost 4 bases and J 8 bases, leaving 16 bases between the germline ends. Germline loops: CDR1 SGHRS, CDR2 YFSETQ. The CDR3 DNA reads TGCGCCAGCAGCAGGGACGGCGGTGGGTATTCACCCCTCCACTTT. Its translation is CASSRDGGGYSPLHF.

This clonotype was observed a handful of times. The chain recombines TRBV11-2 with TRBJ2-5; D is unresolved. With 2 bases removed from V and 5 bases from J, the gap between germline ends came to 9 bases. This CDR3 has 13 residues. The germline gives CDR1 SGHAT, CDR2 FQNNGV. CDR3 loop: CASSLPSAETQYF. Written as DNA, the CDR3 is TGTGCCAGCAGCTTACCCTCAGCCGAGACCCAGTACTTC.

CDR3 nucleotide sequence: TGTGCCAGCAGCTTGCGGGCGTACAGGGCCTACGAGCAGTACTTC. It codes for CASSLRAYRAYEQYF. V and J are TRBV5-4 and TRBJ2-7, with D perhaps matching TRBD1 (6 bases). The CDR3 totals 15 residues. Trimming took 1 base from V and 2 from J, leaving 13 bases between them. CDR1 is SGHNT and CDR2 is YYREEE in the germline V gene (reference sequence).

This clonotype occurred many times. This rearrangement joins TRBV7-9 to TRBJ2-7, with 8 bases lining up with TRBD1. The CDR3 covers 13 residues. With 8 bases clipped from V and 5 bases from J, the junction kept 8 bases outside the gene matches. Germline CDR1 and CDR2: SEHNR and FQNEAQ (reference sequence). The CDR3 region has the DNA TGTGCCAGCGAAACAGGGGGTGGCGACGAGCAGTACTTC. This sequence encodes CASETGGGDEQYF. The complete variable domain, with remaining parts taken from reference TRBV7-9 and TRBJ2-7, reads DTGVSQNPRHKITKRGQNVTFRCDPISEHNRLYWYRQTLGQGPEFLTYFQNEAQLEKSRLLSDRFSAERPKGSFSTLEIQRTEQGDSAMYLCASETGGGDEQYFGPGTRLTVT.

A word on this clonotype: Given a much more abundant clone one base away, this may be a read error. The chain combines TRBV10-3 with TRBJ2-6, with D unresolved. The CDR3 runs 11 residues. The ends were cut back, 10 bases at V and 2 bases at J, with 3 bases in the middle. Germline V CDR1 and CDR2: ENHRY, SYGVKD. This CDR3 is CARAGANVLTF. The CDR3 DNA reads TGTGCCAGGGCTGGGGCCAACGTCCTGACTTTC.